This T cell receptor (beta chain) was recovered during a study of human T cells and chemical hapten exposure. Study as a whole: Weekly scalp doses of diphenylcyclopropenone were given to patients during the roughly 23-week study. Readings were taken at 6 days from patch tests that had applied 0.01% DPC to the upper back.

Noted time point: patch test 2, 6 weeks after DPC sensitization. Described treatment: therapeutic diphenylcyclopropenone sensitization with weekly scalp DPC. The study drew its donors from alopecia patients who were 18 to 70 years old and suitable for DPC. Unfractionated whole blood was the source of the extracted total RNA. TCRdb analysed the RACE reads with MiXCR anew, one entry per CDR3 protein. This sample yields approximately 350,000 distinct CDR3 sequences, of which about 6% are seen a single time; about 5.6% belongs to the top ten. The CDR3 spans 12 residues. Germline V gene sequence: CDR1 DFQATT, CDR2 SNEGSKA (reference sequence). On this clonotype: One end of the junction is discordant with germline, which a read error may explain.

The origin of this receptor is a woman aged 18-29 years with alopecia areata. Some clones in this sample may be carry-over from other donors' samples. Specimen: whole blood, collected in connection with sensitization to the hapten diphenylcyclopropenone (DPC). The V gene is TRBV20-1, the J gene TRBJ1-1; D not certain. CDR3: CSAVTQNTEASF. The CDR3 DNA is TGCAGTGCCGTTACACAGAACACTGAAGCTTCCTTT.